Shown below are 8 T cell receptor beta chains from a single sample sequenced in a study of T cell clonality in common variable immunodeficiency. Clones were sequenced by immunoSEQ multiplex PCR, and TCRdb holds only the in-frame ones, with some missing. The sample was found to contain approximately 75,000 clones, and every one recurs. The sample taken for sequencing was peripheral blood mononuclear cells. The receptors derive from a person between 18 and 70 years old in good health.

This clone was counted only a few times. The CDR3 reads CASSWRVGYEQYF. CDR3 DNA, as far as it was read: TGCGCCAGCAGCTGGCGGGTCGGGTACGAG. V gene TRBV5-1 combines with J gene TRBJ2-7; D possibly corresponds to TRBD2 (5 bases). The read ends 3 residues before the CDR3 terminus; that terminus is restored from the germline J gene. The CDR3 extends over 13 amino acids. V lost 3 bases, J lost 4 bases, and 11 bases lay in between. Germline V lookup: CDR1 SGHRS, CDR2 YFSETQ.

Ten or more counts support this clone. The observed sequence ends 3 residues before the CDR3 terminus, with the missing tail filled in from the germline J gene. This chain uses TRBV9 with TRBJ1-4; 7 nucleotides match TRBD1. The junction had 5 bases not matched to a gene; V was cut back by 0 bases and J by 6 bases. CDR1 is SGDLS and CDR2 is YYNGEE in the germline V gene. This CDR3 spans 15 amino acids. The CDR3 here is CASSVGDRRDEKLFF. Incomplete CDR3 DNA: TGTGCCAGCAGCGTAGGGGACAGAAGGGATGAAAAA.

This clone was recorded many times. An end of the junction differs from the germline gene, which may be a read error. The read terminates 3 residues ahead of where the CDR3 ends, so the germline J gene completes it. This rearrangement joins TRBV4-2 to TRBJ1-6; weak D call: TRBD1 (6 bases). Germline V lookup: CDR1 LGHNA, CDR2 YNFKEQ. The CDR3 contains 17 residues. The CDR3 bases that were read are TGCGCCAGCAGCCGACTACAGGGCCAGCGCTTTAATTCACCC. Residues: CASSRLQGQRFNSP. The full CDR3 is CASSRLQGQRFNSPLHF.

At least ten counts were recorded for this clone. The CDR3 DNA, read in part, is TGTGCCAGTAGAGGACTAGCGGGAATGGATAGGTCTGGTTTCTACAATGAG. It yields the protein CASRGLAGMDRSGFYNE. The whole CDR3 sequence reads CASRGLAGMDRSGFYNEQFF. The V and J genes are TRBV19 and TRBJ2-1, with 12 bases aligning to TRBD2. The observed sequence ends 3 residues before the CDR3 terminus, with the missing tail filled in from the germline J gene. The germline gives CDR1 LNHDA, CDR2 SQIVND (reference sequence). The CDR3 spans 20 residues. With V trimmed by 6 bases and J by 3 bases, 18 bases remained unmatched.

This clone appeared many times. The read is 3 residues too short to cover the CDR3 end, so that end is filled in from the germline J gene. J is TRBJ2-7 and V is TRBV6-2 or TRBV6-3, with 11 bases fitting TRBD1. The V gene end was trimmed by 8 bases and the J gene end by 4 bases; junction bases not matched to a gene: 7. The CDR3 sequence is 14 residues long. Germline CDR1 and CDR2: MNHEY and SVGEGT. This CDR3 is CASQRDRGLYEQYF. The sequenced CDR3 bases are TGTGCCAGCCAGCGGGACAGGGGGTTGTACGAG.

In this sample, this clone turned up many times. The read stops 3 residues short of the end of the CDR3; the missing end is completed from the germline J gene. This chain joins TRBV6-1 and TRBJ2-7; TRBD2 matches 10 bases. Germline V gene lookup returns CDR1 MNHNS and CDR2 SASEGT. Trimming removed 5 bases from V and 4 bases from J; junction bases left unmatched: 14. The CDR3 runs 17 residues. The CDR3 bases that were read are TGTGCCAGCAGTAAAGGACTAGCGGTAGGGTACGGTTACGAG. Protein sequence: CASSKGLAVGYGYE. The entire CDR3 is CASSKGLAVGYGYEQYF.

There are many counts of this clone. The CDR3 reads CASSDRVSSSGNTIYF. CDR3 DNA (partial): TGCGCCAGCAGTGACAGGGTGTCTAGCTCTGGAAACACC. The chain is built from TRBV5-1 and TRBJ1-3; 7 positions match TRBD1. The read ends 3 residues early relative to the CDR3; the germline J gene fills the gap. The CDR3 has 16 amino acids. Per germline, CDR1 SGHRS and CDR2 YFSETQ. V lost 5 bases, J lost 0 bases, and 8 bases stayed unmatched.

The sample holds many counts of this clone. The read finishes 3 residues shy of the CDR3 end, and the germline J gene is used to complete it. The chain joins TRBV12-3 or TRBV12-4 to TRBJ1-2; the D is unclear. There are 14 residues in the CDR3. The germline V and J ends were trimmed by 4 bases and 7 bases, with 16 bases remaining between them. The CDR3 reads CASSSYQRSGGYTF. CDR3 bases read: TGTGCCAGCAGTTCCTATCAGAGATCGGGTGGC.